The clone carrying this TCR beta chain was observed a handful of times. Antigen unknown. The sample originates from a study of response to subunit inactivated influenza vaccine. Overall study results and limits: Authors suggested seasonal influenza vaccinations each recruit few new T cells.

In germline, CDR1 is DFQATT, CDR2 SNEGSKA (reference sequence). This CDR3 is 16 amino acids long. V dropped 3 bases and J dropped 1 base, with 19 bases sitting between them. TCRdb used MiXCR to reprocess the RT-PCR reads, holding one entry per CDR3 protein. Of around 570,000 distinct CDR3 sequences in the sample, about 7.6% were seen once. The rearrangement joins TRBV20-1 to TRBJ2-7; TRBD2 is a possible D gene (5 bases). The sequencing used PBMCs from blood, collected around 25 months after vaccination. This receptor was identified in a man aged 50 to 75 who received an inactivated influenza vaccine. CDR3 DNA sequence: TGCAGTGCTAGTCTAGTTCCGGGGTATACTTCCTACGAGCAGTACTTC. It yields the protein CSASLVPGYTSYEQYF.